This T cell receptor beta chain was sequenced for a study of T cell changes during pregnancy in multiple sclerosis. TCRdb keeps only in-frame clones here, not all; method: immunoSEQ multiplex PCR. The sample lists about 83,000 clones; over 80% were seen once. The sequence came from a female donor in good health, serving as a control in a pregnancy study. Some clones in this sample may be carry-over from other donors' samples. The sample here was PBMCs, taken in the first trimester of pregnancy.

This CDR3 reads CASRASGGENEQFF. As DNA, the CDR3 is TGTGCCAGCAGGGCTAGCGGGGGGGAAAATGAGCAGTTCTTC. The J gene is TRBJ2-1, the V gene TRBV6-6, with TRBD2 matching 12 bases. Germline V gives CDR1 MNHNY, CDR2 SVGAGI (reference sequence). V lost 6 bases and J lost 7; bases outside the gene matches: 4. The CDR3 extends over 14 amino acids.